This TCR beta chain is from a study of T cell repertoires in cytomegalovirus infection. Study information: CMV infection plus the matching HLA type was flagged by public TCR beta signatures. General study findings and limits: In two of eight donors, the top clonotype was HLA-C-restricted CMV-specific. CMV carriers having the relevant HLA were flagged by cumulative public TCR beta family frequency.

Germline V gene sequence: CDR1 MDHEN, CDR2 SYDVKM. The CDR3 runs to 17 residues. J gave up 4 bases and V 5 bases, and 11 bases lay outside the gene matches. On this clonotype itself: The antigen remains undetermined.

TCRdb redid the calling of the reads with MiXCR, one entry per CDR3 protein. The table lists under 850,000 distinct CDR3 sequences, approximately 34% of them singletons. The TCR comes from a human donor in good health (CMV status not recorded). Some clones in this sample may be carry-over from other donors' samples. The V and J genes are TRBV28 and TRBJ2-7; 13 nucleotides match TRBD2. Sequencing was done on a sample of PBMCs. This CDR3 is CASSPLGLAGVMYEQYF. The CDR3, as DNA: TGTGCCAGCAGTCCCTTAGGACTAGCGGGAGTAATGTACGAGCAGTACTTC.